This passage covers 30 T cell receptor beta chains from one sample sequenced in a study of blood T cell repertoires in COVID-19. Some clones are missing from TCRdb's copy, which holds only in-frame ones; the method was immunoSEQ multiplex PCR. This table has roughly 150,000 clones, around 80% appearing once. Sequencing was done on a sample of peripheral blood. The receptors derive from a woman in her sixties or seventies who had recovered from COVID-19.

The rearrangement links TRBV19 to TRBJ1-5; weak D call: TRBD1 (6 bases). CDR1 is LNHDA and CDR2 is SQIVND in the germline V gene (reference sequence). V shed 6 bases and J shed 7 bases, with 25 bases lying between them. This CDR3 region has 17 residues. The CDR3, as DNA: TGTGCCAGTAGGCGGAGGACAGACCCGATCGACAGCCAGCCCCAGCATTTT. It specifies CASRRRTDPIDSQPQHF.

This chain links TRBV5-1 with TRBJ2-1, with 9 bases aligning to TRBD2. CDR3 length equals 16 residues. Trimming cost V 0 bases and J 3 bases; bases outside gene matches: 4. Looked up from germline, CDR1 is SGHRS and CDR2 is YFSETQ. The CDR3 protein is CASSLVAAGGYNEQFF. The CDR3 coding sequence is TGCGCCAGCAGCTTGGTTGCAGCGGGGGGCTACAATGAGCAGTTCTTC.

The rearrangement joins TRBV3-1 (or the pseudogene TRBV3-2) to TRBJ2-3; 10 bases are shared with TRBD2. The J segment lost 4 bases and the V segment lost 4 bases, leaving 14 bases of the junction unmatched. Germline V gene lookup returns CDR1 LGHDT and CDR2 YNNKEL (reference sequence). The CDR3 consists of 18 residues. In DNA form, the CDR3 reads TGTGCCAGCAGCCCCCGGGGGGGTAGCGGGGGGCAAGCAGATACGCAGTATTTT. It yields the protein CASSPRGGSGGQADTQYF.

The sample holds one count of this clone. The rearrangement joins TRBV7-2 to TRBJ2-2; D is perhaps TRBD1 (5 bases). The V gene lost 6 bases and the J gene lost 7 bases, with 12 bases spanning the gap. The germline gives CDR1 SGHTA, CDR2 FQGNSA. CDR3 size: 13 residues. CDR3: CASSGAWGGELFF. DNA of the CDR3: TGTGCCAGCAGTGGGGCCTGGGGCGGGGAGCTGTTTTTT. Looking up the rest from reference TRBV7-2 and TRBJ2-2 gives the full variable domain: GAGVSQSPSNKVTEKGKDVELRCDPISGHTALYWYRQSLGQGLEFLIYFQGNSAPDKSGLPSDRFSAERTGGSVSTLTIQRTQQEDSAVYLCASSGAWGGELFFGEGSRLTVL.

The genes are TRBV18 and TRBJ2-7; the match to TRBD1 covers 7 bases. This CDR3 contains 13 residues. V lost 3 bases, J lost 5 bases, and 4 bases stayed unmatched. Germline CDR1 KGHSH, CDR2 LQKENI. CDR3 nucleotides: TGTGCCAGCTCACCGACAGGGATCCACGAGCAGTACTTC. It is translated as CASSPTGIHEQYF.

The V call is TRBV4-2, the J call TRBJ2-1; 11 bases match TRBD2. Losses at the gene ends were 4 bases for V and 13 bases for J; bases not matched to a gene: 12. The CDR3 is 15 residues long. Germline assignment: CDR1 LGHNA and CDR2 YNFKEQ. The CDR3 sequence is CASSLATSGVPLQFF. CDR3 coding DNA: TGTGCCAGCAGCCTCGCGACTAGCGGGGTGCCCCTCCAGTTCTTC.

The chain combines TRBV5-1 with TRBJ2-7, with D possibly matching TRBD1 (6 bases). Germline values: CDR1 SGHRS, CDR2 YFSETQ. The CDR3 contains 15 residues. V shed 0 bases and J shed 6 bases, with 16 bases lying between them. CDR3 bases: TGCGCCAGCAGCTTGGGGTCGACAGGCCCTGGCGAGCAGTACTTC. The encoded protein is CASSLGSTGPGEQYF. Full variable domain (rest looked up from reference TRBV5-1 and TRBJ2-7): KAGVTQTPRYLIKTRGQQVTLSCSPISGHRSVSWYQQTPGQGLQFLFEYFSETQRNKGNFPGRFSGRQFSNSRSEMNVSTLELGDSALYLCASSLGSTGPGEQYFGPGTRLTVT.

The rearrangement joins TRBV27 to TRBJ2-4; TRBD2 matches at 7 bases. Germline V gene data show CDR1 as MNHEY and CDR2 as SMNVEV (reference sequence). The CDR3 covers 18 residues. The V and J ends lost 5 bases and 0 bases, in that order; junction bases with no gene match: 13. The CDR3 nucleotides are TGTGCCAGCAGTCCCCGGGGGGAGCCGTACCTAGCCAAAAACATTCAGTACTTC. Protein product: CASSPRGEPYLAKNIQYF.

The genes are TRBV29-1 and TRBJ2-7, with TRBD1 as a possible D gene (5 bases). Germline V CDR1 and CDR2: SQVTM, ANQGSEA. V gave up 5 bases and J gave up 5 bases, with 16 bases separating them. There are 13 residues in the CDR3. The CDR3 reads CSVTPTGGDEQYF. The DNA of the CDR3 is TGCAGCGTTACCCCTACAGGTGGGGACGAGCAGTACTTC.

The J gene is TRBJ1-1, the V gene TRBV3-1 (or the pseudogene TRBV3-2); 10 bases fit TRBD1. V lost 0 bases and J lost 10; bases outside the gene matches: 5. Germline V CDR1 and CDR2: LGHDT, YNNKEL (reference sequence). The CDR3 has 14 amino acids. CDR3 in amino acids: CASSQDDRGRGAFF. CDR3 nucleotide sequence: TGTGCCAGCAGCCAAGACGACAGGGGGCGGGGAGCTTTCTTT.

The CDR3 coding sequence is TGTGCCATCAGTGGCCTCGCGGGCGGAGGCTACAATGAGCAGTTCTTC. Translating gives CAISGLAGGGYNEQFF. This chain links TRBV10-3 with TRBJ2-1, with D tentatively TRBD2 (5 bases). The CDR3 runs 16 residues. Trimming took off 4 bases at V and 3 bases at J, with 16 bases between the two ends. Germline values: CDR1 ENHRY, CDR2 SYGVKD.

This rearrangement joins TRBV21-1 to TRBJ2-3; the DNA was not used to check the table's D call, TRBD2. TRBV21-1 is classified as a pseudogene. This CDR3 contains 16 residues. The CDR3 nucleotides are TGTGCCAGCAGCAAAGTTTCCAGCGGGAGCCGAAATACGCAGTATTTT. Protein sequence: CASSKVSSGSRNTQYF.

The rearrangement joins TRBV19 to TRBJ1-2; 11 nucleotides line up with TRBD1. The germline gives CDR1 LNHDA, CDR2 SQIVND (reference sequence). Trimming took 5 bases from V and 4 from J; bases not matched to a gene: 6. This CDR3 has 15 amino acids. The CDR3 nucleotides read TGTGCCAGTAGTCTCAGGACAGGGGGCGTCTATGGCTACACCTTC. This sequence encodes CASSLRTGGVYGYTF.

The chain joins TRBV11-2 to TRBJ1-1; 9 nucleotides align to TRBD1. This CDR3 has 15 residues. Germline values: CDR1 SGHAT, CDR2 FQNNGV. V shed 5 bases and J 10 bases; nucleotides not matched to a gene: 14. CDR3 coding DNA: TGTGCCAGCAGCCCCCGGAGGACAGGGGATACCGGAGCTTTCTTT. Its protein is CASSPRRTGDTGAFF.

V is TRBV11-3 and J is TRBJ1-2; 11 bases are a match to TRBD1. Germline CDR1 reads SGHNT; CDR2 reads YENEEA. The CDR3 is 17 residues long. V lost 4 bases and J lost 7; bases outside the gene matches: 14. CDR3: CASSYPDRGPPLCGYTF. The CDR3, as DNA: TGTGCCAGCAGCTACCCGGACAGGGGGCCCCCACTATGTGGCTACACCTTC.

The chain uses TRBV18 and TRBJ1-1; D might be TRBD1 (5 bases). The V gene lost 5 bases and the J gene lost 5 bases, with 21 bases spanning the gap. Germline values: CDR1 KGHSH, CDR2 LQKENI. This CDR3 contains 16 residues. DNA for the CDR3: TGTGCCAGCTCATCCAGGGCCCCCCCTGGGGATACTGAAGCTTTCTTT. Translation gives CASSSRAPPGDTEAFF.

V usage is TRBV29-1 and J usage is TRBJ2-1; 7 bases align to TRBD2. The trim removed 4 bases at V and 0 bases at J, leaving 9 bases unmatched. This CDR3 contains 16 residues. Germline CDR1 SQVTM, CDR2 ANQGSEA. CDR3 sequence (DNA): TGCAGCGTTGGGACCCCTAGCGGAAGCTCCTACAATGAGCAGTTCTTC. It codes for CSVGTPSGSSYNEQFF.

This chain links TRBV7-6 with TRBJ2-7; 7 bases align to TRBD1. Losses at the gene ends were 5 bases for V and 0 bases for J; bases not matched to a gene: 4. This CDR3 comprises 14 residues. Germline V gives CDR1 SGHVS, CDR2 FNYEAQ. The CDR3 loop is CASSQSGGSYEQYF. As DNA, the CDR3 is TGTGCCAGCAGCCAATCAGGGGGCTCCTACGAGCAGTACTTC.

This chain uses TRBV27 with TRBJ1-2, with D possibly matching TRBD1 (6 bases). CDR1 is MNHEY and CDR2 is SMNVEV in the germline V gene (reference sequence). This CDR3 has 17 residues. V was cut by 3 bases and J by 3 bases, with 20 bases left in between. In nucleotides, the CDR3 is TGTGCCAGCAGTTTGGTGGGGCGGGGGGGGCCGCACTATGGCTACACCTTC. It translates to CASSLVGRGGPHYGYTF.

V gene TRBV27 combines with J gene TRBJ2-3; 12 positions match TRBD2. This CDR3 has 20 residues. CDR1 is MNHEY and CDR2 is SMNVEV in the germline V gene (reference sequence). V shed 0 bases, J shed 0 bases, and the junction held 10 bases outside the gene matches. The CDR3 reads CASSLSVLAGGTSSTDTQYF. CDR3 sequence (DNA): TGTGCCAGCAGTTTATCGGTGCTAGCGGGAGGGACTTCTAGCACAGATACGCAGTATTTT.

V and J are TRBV6-6 and TRBJ1-6, with 8 bases lining up with TRBD1. The ends lost 4 bases at V and 9 bases at J; junction bases unmatched: 11. Germline assignment: CDR1 MNHNY and CDR2 SVGAGI (reference sequence). The CDR3 is 16 amino acids. The CDR3 sequence: CASSSRDRPERSPLHF. DNA for the CDR3: TGTGCCAGCAGTTCCCGGGACAGGCCTGAACGTTCACCCCTCCACTTT.

This sequence joins TRBV7-3 and TRBJ2-7, with 8 bases matching TRBD2. V lost 5 bases, J lost 7 bases, and 7 bases stayed unmatched. Per the germline V gene, CDR1 is SGHTA and CDR2 is FQGTGA. This CDR3 has 13 amino acids. The CDR3, as DNA: TGTGCCAGCAGCCCCGGACTAGCCGGTGAGCAGTACTTC. It is translated as CASSPGLAGEQYF.

The V gene is TRBV5-1, the J gene TRBJ1-1; 8 bases agree with TRBD1. Germline CDR1 and CDR2: SGHRS and YFSETQ. Trimming at V came to 3 bases and at J to 0 bases, leaving 4 bases not matched to a gene. CDR3 length: 15 amino acids. The CDR3 sequence: CASSWTGPMNTEAFF. Written as DNA, the CDR3 is TGCGCCAGCAGCTGGACAGGGCCAATGAACACTGAAGCTTTCTTT.

This chain links TRBV6-4 with TRBJ1-1; D ambiguous. The CDR3 has 15 residues. Germline loops: CDR1 MRHNA, CDR2 SNTAGT. V lost 0 bases to trimming and J lost 6 bases, with 14 bases between them. CDR3 sequence (DNA): TGTGCCAGCAGTGACTCGGGCAGGCTGGGCGCTGAAGCTTTCTTT. Protein: CASSDSGRLGAEAFF.

This rearrangement joins TRBV29-1 to TRBJ2-4; TRBD2 is a possible D gene (5 bases). Trimming stripped 6 bases from V and 1 base from J, with 16 bases between. The V gene's germline CDR1 is SQVTM and CDR2 ANQGSEA. This CDR3 has 15 residues. The CDR3 sequence: CSVRGWEPAKNIQYF. The CDR3 DNA is TGCAGCGTCCGAGGGTGGGAGCCCGCCAAAAACATTCAGTACTTC.

This rearrangement joins TRBV18 to TRBJ1-2; TRBD1 is a possible D gene (6 bases). The CDR3 has 13 amino acids. The germline V gene encodes CDR1 KGHSH and CDR2 LQKENI. V gave up 2 bases and J gave up 6 bases, with 10 bases separating them. DNA for the CDR3: TGTGCCAGCTCACCAGACGAGGGGGATGGCTACACCTTC. It is translated as CASSPDEGDGYTF.

A remark on this clone: Other DNA sequences from this sample encode an identical CDR3 as well. This sequence joins TRBV18 and TRBJ1-5, with 7 bases fitting TRBD1. The germline gives CDR1 KGHSH, CDR2 LQKENI. This CDR3 is 12 amino acids long. J was trimmed by 6 bases and V by 6 bases; bases with no gene match: 2. CDR3 amino acids: CASSQGGQPQHF. DNA of the CDR3: TGTGCCAGCTCCCAGGGGGGTCAGCCCCAGCATTTT.

The chain couples TRBV7-2 to TRBJ2-5; D unresolved. This CDR3 region has 13 residues. V was pared by 5 bases and J by 4 bases, with 11 bases between. CDR1 is SGHTA and CDR2 is FQGNSA in the germline V gene. Here the CDR3 reads CASSPVAAETQYF. The CDR3 DNA reads TGTGCCAGCAGCCCGGTGGCGGCAGAGACCCAGTACTTC.

The chain combines TRBV5-1 with TRBJ2-1, with D tentatively TRBD1 (5 bases). CDR3 size: 13 residues. The germline CDR1 and CDR2 sequences are SGHRS and YFSETQ. Trimming pared 3 bases from V and 3 bases from J, leaving 7 bases between. For the CDR3, the DNA is TGCGCCAGCAGCTACGACAGCTACAATGAGCAGTTCTTC. Encoded protein: CASSYDSYNEQFF.

The CDR3 protein is CASSLADRGNKNIQYF. CDR3 DNA: TGTGCCAGCAGCTTAGCGGACAGGGGCAACAAAAACATTCAGTACTTC. This chain joins TRBV7-8 and TRBJ2-4; 9 nucleotides line up with TRBD1. J gave up 3 bases and V 0 bases, and 3 bases lay outside the gene matches. The CDR3 is 16 residues long. Germline V gives CDR1 SGHVS, CDR2 FQNEAQ.